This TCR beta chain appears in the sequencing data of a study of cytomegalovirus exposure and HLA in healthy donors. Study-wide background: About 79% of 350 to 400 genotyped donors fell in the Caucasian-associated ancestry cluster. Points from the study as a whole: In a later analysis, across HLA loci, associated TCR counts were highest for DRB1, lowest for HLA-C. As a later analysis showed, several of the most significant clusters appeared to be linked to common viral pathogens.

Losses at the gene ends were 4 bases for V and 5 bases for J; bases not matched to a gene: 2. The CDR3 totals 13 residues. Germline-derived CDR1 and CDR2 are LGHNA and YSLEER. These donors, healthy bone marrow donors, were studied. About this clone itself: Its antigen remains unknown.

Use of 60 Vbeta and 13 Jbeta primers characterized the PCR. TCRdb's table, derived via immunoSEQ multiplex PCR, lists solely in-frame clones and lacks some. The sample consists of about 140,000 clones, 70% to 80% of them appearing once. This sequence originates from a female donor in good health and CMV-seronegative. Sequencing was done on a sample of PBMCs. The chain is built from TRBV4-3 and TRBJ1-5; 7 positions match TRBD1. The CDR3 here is CASSRDSYQPQHF. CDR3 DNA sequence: TGCGCCAGCAGCCGGGACAGTTATCAGCCCCAGCATTTT.